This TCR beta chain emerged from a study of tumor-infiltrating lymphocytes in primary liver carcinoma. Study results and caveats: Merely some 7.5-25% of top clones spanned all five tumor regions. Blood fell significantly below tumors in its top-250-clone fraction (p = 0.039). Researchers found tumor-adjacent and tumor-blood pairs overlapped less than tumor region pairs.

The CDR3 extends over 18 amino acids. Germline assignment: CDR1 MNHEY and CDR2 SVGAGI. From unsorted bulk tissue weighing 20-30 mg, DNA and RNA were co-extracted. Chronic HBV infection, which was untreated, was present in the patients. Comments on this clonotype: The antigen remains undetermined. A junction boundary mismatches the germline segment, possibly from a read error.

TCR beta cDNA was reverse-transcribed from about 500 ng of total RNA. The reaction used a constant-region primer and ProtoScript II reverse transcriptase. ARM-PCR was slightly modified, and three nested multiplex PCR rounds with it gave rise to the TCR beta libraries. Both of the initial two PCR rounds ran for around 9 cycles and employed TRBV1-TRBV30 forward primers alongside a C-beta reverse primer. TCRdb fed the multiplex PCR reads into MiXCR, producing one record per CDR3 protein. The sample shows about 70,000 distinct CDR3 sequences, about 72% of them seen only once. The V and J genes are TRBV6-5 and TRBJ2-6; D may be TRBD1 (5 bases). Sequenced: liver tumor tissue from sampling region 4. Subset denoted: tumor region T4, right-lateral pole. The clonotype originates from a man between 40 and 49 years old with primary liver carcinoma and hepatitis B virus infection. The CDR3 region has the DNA TGTGCCATCAGTCTTTGGACACGGATGAAAGCTGGGGCCAACGTCTTGACTTTC. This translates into CAISLWTRMKAGANVLTF.